This TCR beta chain came from a study of cytomegalovirus exposure and HLA in healthy donors. Overall study findings and caveats: As was reported, the HLA-A and HLA-B alleles of most subjects were accurately predicted from TCR beta sequences.

In regard to this clone: The antigen is unknown.

The V and J ends lost 7 bases and 3 bases, in that order; junction bases with no gene match: 3. The germline V gene has CDR1 MNHEY and CDR2 SMNVEV (reference sequence). This CDR3 has 13 amino acids. Researchers ran the PCR with 60 Vbeta and 13 Jbeta primers. Profiled with immunoSEQ multiplex PCR; TCRdb holds only in-frame clones, not every one. The sample has around 180,000 clones; around 81% are singletons. This receptor was taken from a man in his late teens or twenties in good health and CMV-seronegative. The chain couples TRBV27 to TRBJ2-5; 9 nucleotides align to TRBD1. Sequenced sample: PBMCs. The CDR3 sequence: CASTRTGEETQYF. The CDR3 DNA follows: TGTGCCAGCACAAGGACAGGGGAAGAGACCCAGTACTTC.